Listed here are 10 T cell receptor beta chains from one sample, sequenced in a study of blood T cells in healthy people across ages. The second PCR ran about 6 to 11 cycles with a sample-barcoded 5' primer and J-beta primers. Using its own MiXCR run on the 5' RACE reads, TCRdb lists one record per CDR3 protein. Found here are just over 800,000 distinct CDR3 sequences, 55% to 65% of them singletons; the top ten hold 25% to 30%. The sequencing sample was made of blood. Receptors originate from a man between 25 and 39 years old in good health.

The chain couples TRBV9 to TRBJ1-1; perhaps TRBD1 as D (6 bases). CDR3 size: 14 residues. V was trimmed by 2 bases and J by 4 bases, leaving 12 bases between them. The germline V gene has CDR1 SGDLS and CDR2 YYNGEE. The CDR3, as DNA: TGTGCCAGCAGCGTCCAGGGGAGTGGCACTGAAGCTTTCTTT. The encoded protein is CASSVQGSGTEAFF.

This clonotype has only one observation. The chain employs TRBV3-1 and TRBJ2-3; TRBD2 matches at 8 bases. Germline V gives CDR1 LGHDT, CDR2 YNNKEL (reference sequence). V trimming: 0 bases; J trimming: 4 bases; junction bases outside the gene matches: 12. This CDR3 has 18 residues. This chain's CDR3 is CASSQDSVSGGASDTQYF. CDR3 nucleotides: TGTGCCAGCAGCCAAGATTCTGTCAGCGGGGGTGCCTCAGATACGCAGTATTTT.

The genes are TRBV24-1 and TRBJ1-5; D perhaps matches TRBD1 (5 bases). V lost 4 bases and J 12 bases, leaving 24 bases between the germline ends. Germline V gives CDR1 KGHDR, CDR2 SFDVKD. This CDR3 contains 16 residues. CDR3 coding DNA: TGTGCCACCAGTGAAAGCGGACCGGGGGTTTCAAAGTTCCAGCATTTT. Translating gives CATSESGPGVSKFQHF.

CDR3 sequence (DNA): TGTGCCAGCAGCTTAGTCTTAGGGAACTACGAGCAGTACTTC. It codes for CASSLVLGNYEQYF. The J gene is TRBJ2-4, the V gene TRBV7-9, with D hard to call. The J call is doubtful: the DNA matches TRBJ2-7 better. In germline, CDR1 is SEHNR, CDR2 FQNEAQ (reference sequence). CDR3 length: 14 residues.

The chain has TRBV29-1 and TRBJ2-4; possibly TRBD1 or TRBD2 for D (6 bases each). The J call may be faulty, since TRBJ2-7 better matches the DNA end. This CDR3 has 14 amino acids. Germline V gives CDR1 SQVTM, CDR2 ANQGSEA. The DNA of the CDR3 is TGCAGCGTGGTCGGTGAGGGGGGCACCTACGAGCAGTACTTC. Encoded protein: CSVVGEGGTYEQYF.

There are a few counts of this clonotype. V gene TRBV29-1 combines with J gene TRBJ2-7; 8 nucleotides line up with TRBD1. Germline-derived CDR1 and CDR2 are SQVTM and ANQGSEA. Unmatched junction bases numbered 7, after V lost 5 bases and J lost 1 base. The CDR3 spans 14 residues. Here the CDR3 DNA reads TGCAGCGTTCGAGGACAGGGAAATTCCTACGAGCAGTACTTC. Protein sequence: CSVRGQGNSYEQYF.

CDR3 sequence: CSVEGLERYEQYF. DNA of the CDR3: TGCAGCGTTGAAGGTCTTGAGCGATACGAGCAGTACTTC. V usage is TRBV29-1 and J usage is TRBJ2-7; unclear D gene. The length of the CDR3 is 13 residues. The germline gives CDR1 SQVTM, CDR2 ANQGSEA. Trimming removed 1 base at V and 4 bases at J, with 11 bases between.

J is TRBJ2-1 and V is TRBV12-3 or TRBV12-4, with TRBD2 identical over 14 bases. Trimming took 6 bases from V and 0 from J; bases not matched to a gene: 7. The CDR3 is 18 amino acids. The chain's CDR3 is CASSGLAGGPSSYNEQFF. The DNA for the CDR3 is TGTGCCAGCAGCGGACTAGCGGGGGGACCGAGCTCCTACAATGAGCAGTTCTTC.

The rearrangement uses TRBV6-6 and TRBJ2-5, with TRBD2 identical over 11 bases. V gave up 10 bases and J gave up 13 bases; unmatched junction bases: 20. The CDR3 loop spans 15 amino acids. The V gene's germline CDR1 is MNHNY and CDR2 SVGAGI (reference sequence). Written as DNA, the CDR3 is TGTGCCACCGGAGGGACTAGCGGCATCCTCTACGAGCGGTACTTC. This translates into CATGGTSGILYERYF.

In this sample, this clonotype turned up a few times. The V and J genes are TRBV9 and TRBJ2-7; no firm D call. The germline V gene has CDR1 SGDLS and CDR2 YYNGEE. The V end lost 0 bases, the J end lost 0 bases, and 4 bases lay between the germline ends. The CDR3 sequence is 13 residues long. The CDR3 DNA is TGTGCCAGCAGCGTAGCTCCCTCCTACGAGCAGTACTTC. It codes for CASSVAPSYEQYF.